This T cell receptor beta chain comes out of a study of T cells after yellow fever vaccination. As TCR cDNA was made by 5'RACE template switching, a universal primer site and UMIs were added. TCRdb analysed the 5' RACE reads with MiXCR anew, one entry per CDR3 protein. The sample contains 500,000 to 650,000 distinct CDR3 sequences, roughly 12% of which appear only once. This clonotype was seen a handful of times. Its cognate antigen is unknown. Study-level results: Among primary-vaccination clones, most reappeared after the booster, at 96% for CD4 and about 90% for CD8. Although most clonotypes did not, a small share appeared in both CD4 and CD8 compartments. The secondary response was weaker, and its peak arrived faster, on day 5 versus 15.

V lost 8 bases and J lost 5, with 22 bases in between. This CDR3 is 16 amino acids long. The germline gives CDR1 SEHNR, CDR2 FQNEAQ (reference sequence). The clonotype was recovered from a man younger than 45 who received the YFV17D yellow fever vaccine. This chain joins TRBV7-9 and TRBJ1-5; D is possibly TRBD1 (5 bases). Sequenced here: PBMCs, sampled on the day of the yellow fever booster vaccination. In nucleotides, the CDR3 is TGTGCCAGCTCCTTCTCCGAAACAGGTTTGCATCAGCCCCAGCATTTT. Translated, it gives CASSFSETGLHQPQHF.